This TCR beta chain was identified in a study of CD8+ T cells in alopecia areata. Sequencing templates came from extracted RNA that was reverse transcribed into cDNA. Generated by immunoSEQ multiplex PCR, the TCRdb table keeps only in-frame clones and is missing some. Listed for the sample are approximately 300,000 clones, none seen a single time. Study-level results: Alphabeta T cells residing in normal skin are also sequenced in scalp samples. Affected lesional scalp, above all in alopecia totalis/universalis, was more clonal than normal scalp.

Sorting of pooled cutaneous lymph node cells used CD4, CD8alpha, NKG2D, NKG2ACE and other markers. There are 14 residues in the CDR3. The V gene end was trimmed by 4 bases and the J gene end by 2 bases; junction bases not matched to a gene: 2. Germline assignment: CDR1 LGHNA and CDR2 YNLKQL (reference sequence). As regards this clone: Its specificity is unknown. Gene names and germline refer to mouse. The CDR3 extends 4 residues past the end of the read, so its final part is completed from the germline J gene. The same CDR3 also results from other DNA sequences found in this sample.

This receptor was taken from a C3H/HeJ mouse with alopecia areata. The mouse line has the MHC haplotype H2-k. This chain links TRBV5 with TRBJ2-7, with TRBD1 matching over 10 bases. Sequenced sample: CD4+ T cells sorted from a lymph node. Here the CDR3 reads CASSPGQGAYEQYF. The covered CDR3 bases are TGTGCCAGCAGCCCCGGACAGGGGGCCTAT.